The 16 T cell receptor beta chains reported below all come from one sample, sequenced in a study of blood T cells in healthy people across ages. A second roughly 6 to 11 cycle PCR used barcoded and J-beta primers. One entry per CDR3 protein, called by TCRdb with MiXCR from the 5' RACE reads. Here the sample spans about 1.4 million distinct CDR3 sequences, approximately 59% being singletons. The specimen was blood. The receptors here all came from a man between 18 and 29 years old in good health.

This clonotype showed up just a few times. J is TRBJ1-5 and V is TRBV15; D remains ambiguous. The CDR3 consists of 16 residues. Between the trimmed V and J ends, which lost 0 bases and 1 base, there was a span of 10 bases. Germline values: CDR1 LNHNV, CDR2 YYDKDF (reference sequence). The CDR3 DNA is TGTGCCACCAGCAGAGAGAGGGCCGGGAGCAATCAGCCCCAGCATTTT. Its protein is CATSRERAGSNQPQHF.

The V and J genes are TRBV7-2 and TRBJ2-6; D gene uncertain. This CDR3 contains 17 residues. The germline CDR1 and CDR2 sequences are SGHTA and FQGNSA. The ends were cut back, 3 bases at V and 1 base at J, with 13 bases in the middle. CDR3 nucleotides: TGTGCCAGCAGCTTTTACAGTCGCCCATCTGGGGCCAACGTCCTGACTTTC. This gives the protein CASSFYSRPSGANVLTF.

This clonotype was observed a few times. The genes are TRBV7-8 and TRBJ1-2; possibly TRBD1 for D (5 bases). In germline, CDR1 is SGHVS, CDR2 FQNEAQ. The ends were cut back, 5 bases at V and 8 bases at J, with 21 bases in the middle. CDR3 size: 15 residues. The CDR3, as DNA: TGTGCCAGCAGCGAGACCGGGGCTCAGGGATTAGGCTACACCTTC. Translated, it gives CASSETGAQGLGYTF.

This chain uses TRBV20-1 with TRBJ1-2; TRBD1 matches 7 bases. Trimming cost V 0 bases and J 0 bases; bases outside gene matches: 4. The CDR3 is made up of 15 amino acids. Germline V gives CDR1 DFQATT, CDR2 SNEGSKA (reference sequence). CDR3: CSARDRGIANYGYTF. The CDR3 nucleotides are TGCAGTGCTAGAGACAGGGGGATCGCTAACTATGGCTACACCTTC.

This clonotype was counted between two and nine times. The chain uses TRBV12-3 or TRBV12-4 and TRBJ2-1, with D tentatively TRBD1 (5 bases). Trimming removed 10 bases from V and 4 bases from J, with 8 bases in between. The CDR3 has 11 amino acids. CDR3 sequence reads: CATDIYNEQFF. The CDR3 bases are TGTGCCACGGACATTTACAATGAGCAGTTCTTC.

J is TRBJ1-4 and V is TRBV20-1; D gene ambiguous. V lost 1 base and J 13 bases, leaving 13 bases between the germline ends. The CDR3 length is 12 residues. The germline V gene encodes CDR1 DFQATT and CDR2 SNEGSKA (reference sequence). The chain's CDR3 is CSARGSVEGLFF. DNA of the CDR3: TGCAGTGCTAGAGGGTCAGTGGAAGGACTGTTTTTT.

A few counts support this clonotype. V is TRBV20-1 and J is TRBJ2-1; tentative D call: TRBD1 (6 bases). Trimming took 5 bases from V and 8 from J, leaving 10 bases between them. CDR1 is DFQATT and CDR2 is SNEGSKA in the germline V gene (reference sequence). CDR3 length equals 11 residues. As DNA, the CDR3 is TGCAGTGCTGGGGGCAGGGATGAGCAGTTCTTC. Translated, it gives CSAGGRDEQFF.

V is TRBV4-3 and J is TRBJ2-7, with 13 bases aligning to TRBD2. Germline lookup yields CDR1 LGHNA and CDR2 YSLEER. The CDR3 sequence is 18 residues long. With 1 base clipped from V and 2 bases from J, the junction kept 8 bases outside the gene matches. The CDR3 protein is CASSQGVPGTSGAYEQYF. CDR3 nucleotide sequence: TGCGCCAGCAGCCAAGGGGTTCCCGGGACTAGCGGGGCCTACGAGCAGTACTTC.

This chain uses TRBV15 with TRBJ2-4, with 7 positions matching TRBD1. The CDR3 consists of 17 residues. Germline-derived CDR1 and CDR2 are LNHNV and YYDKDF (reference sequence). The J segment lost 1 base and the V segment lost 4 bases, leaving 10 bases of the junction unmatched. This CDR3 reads CATSTYQGEKAKNIQYF. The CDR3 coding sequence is TGTGCCACCAGCACCTATCAGGGGGAGAAGGCCAAAAACATTCAGTACTTC.

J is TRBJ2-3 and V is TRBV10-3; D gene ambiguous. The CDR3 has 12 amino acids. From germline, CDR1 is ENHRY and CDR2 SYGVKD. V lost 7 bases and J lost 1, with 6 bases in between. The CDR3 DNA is TGTGCCATCATGGCTGGCACAGATACGCAGTATTTT. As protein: CAIMAGTDTQYF.

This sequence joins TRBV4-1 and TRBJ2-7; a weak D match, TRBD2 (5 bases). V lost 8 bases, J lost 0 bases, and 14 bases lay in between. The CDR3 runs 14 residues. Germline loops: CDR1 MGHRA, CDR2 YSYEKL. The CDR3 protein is CASAGYTSSYEQYF. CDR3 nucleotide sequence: TGCGCCAGCGCGGGCTATACTAGCTCCTACGAGCAGTACTTC.

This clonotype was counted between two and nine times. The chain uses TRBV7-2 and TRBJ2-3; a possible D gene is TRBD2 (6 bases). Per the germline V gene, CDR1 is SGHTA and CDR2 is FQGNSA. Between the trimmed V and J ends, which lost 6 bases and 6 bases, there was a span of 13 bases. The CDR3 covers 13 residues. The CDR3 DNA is TGTGCCAGCAGGCGGGACCCCGTGGATACGCAGTATTTT. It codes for CASRRDPVDTQYF. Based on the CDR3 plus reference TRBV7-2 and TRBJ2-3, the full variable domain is GAGVSQSPSNKVTEKGKDVELRCDPISGHTALYWYRQSLGQGLEFLIYFQGNSAPDKSGLPSDRFSAERTGGSVSTLTIQRTQQEDSAVYLCASRRDPVDTQYFGPGTRLTVL.

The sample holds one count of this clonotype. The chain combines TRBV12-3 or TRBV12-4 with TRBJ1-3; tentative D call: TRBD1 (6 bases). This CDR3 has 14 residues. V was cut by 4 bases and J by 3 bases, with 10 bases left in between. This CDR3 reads CASSSYRVGNTIYF. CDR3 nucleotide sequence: TGTGCCAGCAGTTCCTACAGGGTTGGAAACACCATATATTTT.

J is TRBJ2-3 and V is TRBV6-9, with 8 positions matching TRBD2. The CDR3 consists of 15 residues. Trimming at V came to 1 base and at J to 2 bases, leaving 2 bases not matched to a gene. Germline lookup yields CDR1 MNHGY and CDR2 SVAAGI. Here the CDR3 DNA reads TGTGCCAGCAGTTATTTACTAGCGGCCACAGATACGCAGTATTTT. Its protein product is CASSYLLAATDTQYF.

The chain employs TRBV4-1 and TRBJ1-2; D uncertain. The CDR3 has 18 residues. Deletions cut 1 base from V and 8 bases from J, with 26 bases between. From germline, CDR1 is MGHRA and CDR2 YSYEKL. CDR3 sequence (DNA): TGCGCCAGCAGCCAAGTTTTCGGCAACAACGACCCAGTGGGCGGCTACACCTTC. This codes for CASSQVFGNNDPVGGYTF.

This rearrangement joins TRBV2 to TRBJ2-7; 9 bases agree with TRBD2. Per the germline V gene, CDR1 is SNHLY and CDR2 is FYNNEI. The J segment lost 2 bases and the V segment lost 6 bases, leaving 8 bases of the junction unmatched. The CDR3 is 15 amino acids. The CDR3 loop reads CASREAGGVAYEQYF. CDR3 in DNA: TGTGCCAGCAGGGAGGCGGGAGGGGTCGCCTACGAGCAGTACTTC. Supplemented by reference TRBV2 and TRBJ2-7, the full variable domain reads EPEVTQTPSHQVTQMGQEVILRCVPISNHLYFYWYRQILGQKVEFLVSFYNNEISEKSEIFDDQFSVERPDGSNFTLKIRSTKLEDSAMYFCASREAGGVAYEQYFGPGTRLTVT.